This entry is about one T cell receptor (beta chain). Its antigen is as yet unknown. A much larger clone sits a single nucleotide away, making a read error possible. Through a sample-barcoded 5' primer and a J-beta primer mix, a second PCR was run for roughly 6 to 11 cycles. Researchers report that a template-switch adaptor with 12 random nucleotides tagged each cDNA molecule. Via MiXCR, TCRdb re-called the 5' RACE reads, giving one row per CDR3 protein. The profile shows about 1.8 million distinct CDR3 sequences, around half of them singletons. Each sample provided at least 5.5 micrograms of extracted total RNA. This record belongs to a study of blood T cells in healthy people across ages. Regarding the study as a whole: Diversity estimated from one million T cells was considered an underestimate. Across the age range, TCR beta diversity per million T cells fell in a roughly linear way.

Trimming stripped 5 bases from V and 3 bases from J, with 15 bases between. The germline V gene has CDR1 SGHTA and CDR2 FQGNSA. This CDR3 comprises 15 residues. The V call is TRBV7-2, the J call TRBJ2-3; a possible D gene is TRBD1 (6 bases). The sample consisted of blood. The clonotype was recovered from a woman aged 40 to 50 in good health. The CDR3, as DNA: TGTGCCAGCAGCCCAGGGGTGGGCAAGACAGATACGCAGTATTTT. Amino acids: CASSPGVGKTDTQYF.